The T cell receptor beta chain described here comes from a study of blood T cell repertoires in COVID-19. In the study overall: From T cells, B-cell-depleted T cells, or PBMCs came the material, which was cDNA or gDNA.

This clone has only a few counts. Measured with immunoSEQ multiplex PCR; TCRdb has only the in-frame clones, and not every one. The sample lists 290,000 or so clones, about 87% occurring once. Germline assignment: CDR1 LNHDA and CDR2 SQIVND (reference sequence). CDR3 size: 15 residues. V shed 5 bases, J shed 5 bases, and the junction held 7 bases outside the gene matches. This sequence joins TRBV19 and TRBJ1-5; 9 bases line up with TRBD1. The sample taken for sequencing was peripheral blood. The TCR sequence derives from a man in his 70s with acute or convalescent COVID-19. The CDR3 DNA reads as TGTGCCAGTAGTCCCCTGGGACAGGGTGATCAGCCCCAGCATTTT. Protein product: CASSPLGQGDQPQHF.